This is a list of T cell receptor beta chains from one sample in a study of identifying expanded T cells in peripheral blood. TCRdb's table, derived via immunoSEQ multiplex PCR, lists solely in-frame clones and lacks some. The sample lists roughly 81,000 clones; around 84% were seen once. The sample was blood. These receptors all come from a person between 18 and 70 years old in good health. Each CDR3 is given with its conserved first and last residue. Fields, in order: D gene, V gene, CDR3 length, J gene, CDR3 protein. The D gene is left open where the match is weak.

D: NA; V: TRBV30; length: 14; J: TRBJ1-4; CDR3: CAWRKTGQNEKLFF
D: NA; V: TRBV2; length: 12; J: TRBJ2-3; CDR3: CASSASTDTQYF
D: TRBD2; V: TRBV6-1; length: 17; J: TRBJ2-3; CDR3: CASSGGGLAGGGDTQYF
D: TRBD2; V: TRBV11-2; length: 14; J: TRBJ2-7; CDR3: CASSRGLAGAGQYF
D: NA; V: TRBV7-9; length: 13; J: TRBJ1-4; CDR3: CASSRAANEKLFF
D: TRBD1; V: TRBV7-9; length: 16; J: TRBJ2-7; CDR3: CASSLRGTGGNDEQYF
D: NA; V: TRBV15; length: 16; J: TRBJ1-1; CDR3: CATSSPFGTVNTEAFF
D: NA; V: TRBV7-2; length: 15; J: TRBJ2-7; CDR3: CASSLAGLRSHEQYF
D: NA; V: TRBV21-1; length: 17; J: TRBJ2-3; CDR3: CASSKAGAGSSTDTQYF
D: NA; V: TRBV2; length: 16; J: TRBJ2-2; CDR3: CASSEASWGNTGELFF
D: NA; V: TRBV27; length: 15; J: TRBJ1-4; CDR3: CASSLGRAGNEKLFF
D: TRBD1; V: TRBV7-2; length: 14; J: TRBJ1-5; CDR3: CASSRGQANQPQHF
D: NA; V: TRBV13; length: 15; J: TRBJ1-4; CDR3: CASSLDRDGNEKLFF
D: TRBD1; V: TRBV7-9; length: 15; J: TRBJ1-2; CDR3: CASSLSGTGYYGYTF
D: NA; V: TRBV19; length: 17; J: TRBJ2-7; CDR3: CASSMGSVDKGTYEQYF
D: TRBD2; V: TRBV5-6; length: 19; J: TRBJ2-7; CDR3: CASIDSAVILAGGHYEQYF
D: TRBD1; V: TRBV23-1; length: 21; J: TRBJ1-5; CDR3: CASSQIECAGQGGDGNQPQHF
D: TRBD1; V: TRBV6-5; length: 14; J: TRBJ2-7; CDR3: CASRGNRGYYEQYF
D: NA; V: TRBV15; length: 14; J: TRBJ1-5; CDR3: CATSRGRSNQPQHF
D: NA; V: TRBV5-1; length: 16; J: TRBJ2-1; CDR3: CASSLEPGSSYNEQFF
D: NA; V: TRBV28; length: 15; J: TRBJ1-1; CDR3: CASSLSLFGAKSAFF
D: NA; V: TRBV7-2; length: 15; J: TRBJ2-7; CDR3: CASSVSGDGTYEQYF
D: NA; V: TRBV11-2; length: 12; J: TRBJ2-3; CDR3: CASSLGTDTQYF
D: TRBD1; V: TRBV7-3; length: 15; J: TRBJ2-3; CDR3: CASSLMGQGTDTQYF
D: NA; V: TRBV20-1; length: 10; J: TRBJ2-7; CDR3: CSANFVEQYF
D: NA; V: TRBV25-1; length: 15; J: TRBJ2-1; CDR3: CASSDPGTWANEQFF
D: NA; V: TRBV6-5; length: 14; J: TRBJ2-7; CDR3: CASSYSAGAHEQYF
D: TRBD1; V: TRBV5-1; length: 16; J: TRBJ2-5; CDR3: CASSLVRGPRVETQYF
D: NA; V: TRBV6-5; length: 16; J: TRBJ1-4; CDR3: CASSYSIQATNEKLFF
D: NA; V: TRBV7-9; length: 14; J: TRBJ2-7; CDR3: CASSLGGRTYEQYF
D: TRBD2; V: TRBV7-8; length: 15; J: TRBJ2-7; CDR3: CASSLTSGSSYEQYF
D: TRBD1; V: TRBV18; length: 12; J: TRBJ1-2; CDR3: CASSLDRDGYTF
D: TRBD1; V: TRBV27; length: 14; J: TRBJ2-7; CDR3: CASSSTGGYSPPDF